One TCR beta chain is described in this entry. Its recognized antigen is unknown. Base qualities are missing; no much larger clone stands one base away. Preparation of the library involved 5' RACE. The data were produced on an Illumina HiSeq 2500. The second PCR ran for roughly 6 to 11 cycles and used a J-beta primer mix along with a sample-barcoded 5' primer. Each TCR beta cDNA molecule received a unique molecular identifier from a template-switch 5' adaptor carrying 12 random nucleotides. Each sample yielded at least 2.5 million CDR3-containing paired-end reads. All of the RNA was converted into first-strand cDNA using the Mint cDNA synthesis kit, with a TRBC-specific oligonucleotide serving as the primer. Following uracil-DNA glycosylase treatment, all cDNA underwent a first 18-cycle PCR with the universal primers M1SS and BC2_uni_R. The paper's data handling went like this. For normalization, 1 million high-quality reads were randomly selected from each sample, with every read carrying a distinct molecular identifier. Instead of being binned into consensus sequences, reads with shared molecular identifiers were discarded. MiTCR, run with a Q25 quality threshold and the strictest error-elimination algorithm, handled CDR3 identification, clonotype clustering and error correction. A nonparametric unseen species model with Euler transformation was used to estimate a lower bound on total TCR beta diversity. In-frame beta chains were kept once TCRdb had trimmed the public reads at Q25 with fastp and called clones with MiXCR. Here each entry gathers all rows of one CDR3 protein and keeps the most common genes and DNA. TCRdb, not the original authors, processed these V and J calls. This sample holds about 1.5 million distinct CDR3 sequences; about 43% were observed only once. The ten biggest clones cover roughly 8.2% of the sample.

The approximately 41 donors, aged about 6 to 95 years, were systemically healthy Caucasian individuals from Russia. Each donor gave roughly 11 milliliters of peripheral blood, drawn into EDTA-treated Vacutainer tubes. Ficoll-Paque density-gradient centrifugation was used to isolate PBMCs, with at least 6 million obtained per sample. Trizol reagent was used to extract total RNA from PBMCs, with at least 5.5 micrograms per sample. For every donor, flow cytometry on a PBMC aliquot measured the percentage of naive CD45RAhigh/CD27high T cells. Reading the germline V gene (reference sequence) gives CDR1 DFQATT and CDR2 SNEGSKA. V is reduced by 3 bases and J by 2 bases, leaving a spacing of 11 bases between them. The CDR3, cysteine through phenylalanine, is 13 amino acids long. The DNA shown is the 39-base CDR3, in frame from base 1. The data stem from a study of blood T cells in healthy people across ages (dated by TCRdb to the mid-2010s). In the study overall: In model experiments, template switching captured roughly one uniquely barcoded TCR beta cDNA molecule for every two T cells. The donors were divided into four age groups: young (average approximately 16 years), middle-aged (about 40), aged (approximately 64) and long-lived (approximately 74). To track age-related changes in TCR beta repertoire diversity, the study relied on deep sequencing normalized with unique cDNA molecular identifiers. To avoid experimental bias, donors of different ages were randomly spread across the sequencing lanes. The study analyzed two additional independent replicas of 1 million unique cDNA reads from the same blood draw for two donors, one aged 18 to 30 and one aged 80 or older. Study-wide findings and limitations: There was a strong correlation between observed TCR beta diversity and the percentage of naive T cells measured by flow cytometry. The CMV infection status of donors was not known, potentially confounding age-related changes in expanded clonotypes. Estimates of total diversity from one million sequenced T cells were regarded as lower bounds and underestimates. As age increased, observed TCR beta diversity per million T cells dropped in a roughly linear way, and a significant reduction was already evident by age about 40. Compared with the aged group, more naive CD4+ T cells, fewer expanded clones and increased TCR diversity were shown by the long-lived group, suggesting age selection. Since profiling was done on bulk unsorted PBMCs, naive and antigen-experienced compartments could not be conclusively compared.

The chain uses TRBV20-1 and TRBJ2-7, and perhaps TRBD2 as D gene, on 6 matching bases. This receptor was identified in a woman under 30 in good health. The sequencing sample was made of blood. The CDR3 sequence is CSARGGVTYEQYF. The DNA sequence reads TGCAGTGCTAGGGGCGGGGTAACCTACGAGCAGTACTTC.